This TCR beta chain was captured in a study of cytomegalovirus exposure and HLA in healthy donors. As for the study in general: The platform used for the roughly 130 validation repertoires matched that of the approximately 640 first-cohort repertoires, a later analysis reported.

Measured with immunoSEQ multiplex PCR; TCRdb has only the in-frame clones, and not every one. The data contain about 180,000 clones, roughly 86% of them singletons. Study conclusions and caveats: It was reportedly the case that the classifier diagnosed cytomegalovirus status with high specificity and sensitivity. Listed as cytomegalovirus-associated were over 150 TCR beta chains.

V was pared by 3 bases and J by 5 bases, with 12 bases of the junction left unmatched. Germline CDR1 and CDR2: SGHDN and FVKESK. The CDR3 extends over 17 amino acids. The donors belonged to the 120-subject validation cohort, separate from the 666-subject first cohort. This clone has just one count. Its specificity is not known. The sample comprised PBMCs. This clonotype was sampled from a man aged 18 to 29 in good health and CMV-seropositive. The genes are TRBV14 and TRBJ2-2; 7 bases match TRBD1. The CDR3 sequence is CASSQHQAGTVTGELFF. The DNA for the CDR3 is TGTGCCAGCAGCCAGCACCAGGCCGGGACAGTGACCGGGGAGCTGTTTTTT.